Listed below are T cell receptor beta chains from one sample, sequenced in a study of blood T cells in healthy people across ages. TCRdb reprocessed the 5' RACE reads with MiXCR, giving one entry per CDR3 protein. Among about 720,000 distinct CDR3 sequences listed, around a fifth were seen once. The sequencing sample was made of blood. These receptors originate from a man aged 65 to 79 in good health. Each CDR3 is given with its conserved first and last residue. The D gene is left open where the match is weak. The size of a clone is reported for some rows only, either as once, few or many, or as a class for expanded clones.

v_gene	abundance	d_gene	j_gene	CDR3aa	CDR3nt
TRBV12-3/TRBV12-4	-	TRBD1	TRBJ1-2	CASSLAGTGALYDYTF	TGTGCCAGCAGTTTAGCTGGGACAGGGGCCCTCTATGACTACACCTTC
TRBV27	-	TRBD1	TRBJ2-7	CASSTGTVLYEQYF	TGTGCCAGCAGCACCGGGACAGTCCTCTACGAGCAGTACTTC
TRBV29-1	few	TRBD1	TRBJ2-7	CSVEDPGQGVYEQYF	TGCAGCGTTGAAGATCCGGGACAGGGGGTTTACGAGCAGTACTTC
TRBV10-3	-	TRBD1	TRBJ1-1	CAISVDRDVEAFF	TGTGCCATCAGTGTTGACAGGGATGTTGAAGCTTTCTTT
TRBV18	few	-	TRBJ2-1	CASSLRTTEANEQFF	TGTGCCAGCTCACTGCGGACCACTGAGGCCAATGAGCAGTTCTTC
TRBV3-1	-	-	TRBJ2-3	CASSQSRLERRTDTQYF	TGTGCCAGCAGCCAATCCCGACTAGAGCGACGCACAGATACGCAGTATTTT
TRBV28	few	TRBD1	TRBJ2-2	CASSLLTGGFGGELFF	TGTGCCAGCTCTCTATTAACAGGGGGGTTTGGCGGGGAGCTGTTTTTT
TRBV5-5	few	TRBD1	TRBJ2-5	CASSLGQGAFGETQYF	TGTGCCAGCAGCTTGGGACAGGGGGCTTTTGGAGAGACCCAGTACTTC
TRBV12-3/TRBV12-4	-	-	TRBJ1-5	CASSLGAHQPQHF	TGTGCCAGCAGTTTGGGAGCTCATCAGCCCCAGCATTTT
TRBV30	-	TRBD2	TRBJ2-1	CAWTGLAGDEQFF	TGTGCCTGGACTGGGTTAGCGGGAGATGAGCAGTTCTTC
TRBV12-3/TRBV12-4	many	-	TRBJ2-4	CASSSRELAKNIQYF	TGTGCCAGCAGTTCGAGGGAACTAGCCAAAAACATTCAGTACTTC
TRBV10-3	many	-	TRBJ1-2	CAISEASGAYGYTF	TGTGCCATCAGTGAGGCTTCAGGGGCCTATGGCTACACCTTC
TRBV6-5	-	-	TRBJ1-1	CASSYSRYYGGLNTEAFF	TGTGCCAGCAGTTACTCTCGATATTACGGGGGCTTGAACACTGAAGCTTTCTTT
TRBV24-1	few	-	TRBJ2-3	CATSDPTGGGTDTQYF	TGTGCCACCAGTGACCCTACAGGAGGGGGCACAGATACGCAGTATTTT
TRBV24-1	many	TRBD1	TRBJ2-1	CATSDFGQGAYEQFF	TGTGCCACCAGTGATTTTGGGCAGGGGGCCTATGAGCAGTTCTTC
TRBV4-2	few	-	TRBJ2-1	CASSQDPAILSYNEQFF	TGTGCCAGCAGCCAAGACCCAGCTATCCTCTCCTACAATGAGCAGTTCTTC
TRBV7-9	-	TRBD1	TRBJ2-5	CASSLTGTGPLQETQYF	TGTGCCAGCAGCCTAACAGGGACAGGCCCTCTCCAAGAGACCCAGTACTTC
TRBV24-1	few	-	TRBJ1-1	CATSDQGLDPNTGAFF	TGTGCCACCAGTGACCAAGGATTAGATCCGAACACTGGAGCTTTCTTT
TRBV20-1	-	-	TRBJ2-3	CSAALGRSPDTQYF	TGCAGTGCCGCGCTCGGCCGTAGCCCAGATACGCAGTATTTT
TRBV4-1	-	-	TRBJ1-4	CASSQDQDEKLFF	TGCGCCAGCAGCCAAGATCAGGATGAAAAACTGTTTTTT
TRBV11-2	many	TRBD2	TRBJ2-1	CASSLRLAGQSSYNEQFF	TGTGCCAGCAGCTTAAGACTAGCGGGACAGAGCTCCTACAATGAGCAGTTCTTC
TRBV9	few	-	TRBJ1-2	CASSTTPNYGYTF	TGTGCCAGCAGCACGACACCTAACTATGGCTACACCTTC
TRBV3-1	-	-	TRBJ1-6	CASSQEGSPLHF	TGTGCCAGCAGCCAAGAGGGGTCACCCCTCCACTTT
TRBV20-1	-	-	TRBJ2-3	CSARDAGRPDTQYF	TGCAGTGCTAGAGATGCAGGCAGGCCAGATACGCAGTATTTT
TRBV27	few	TRBD2	TRBJ2-5	CASRRLGGQETQYF	TGTGCCAGCAGGCGCTTGGGGGGGCAAGAGACCCAGTACTTC
TRBV24-1	few	-	TRBJ2-5	CATSDSMEYQETQYF	TGTGCCACCAGTGACTCCATGGAGTACCAAGAGACCCAGTACTTC
TRBV5-1	-	TRBD1	TRBJ1-1	CASSPRGTGVTEAFF	TGCGCCAGCAGCCCTCGAGGGACAGGGGTCACTGAAGCTTTCTTT
TRBV18	few	-	TRBJ1-3	CASSPSSGPGNTIYF	TGTGCCAGCTCTCCCTCGTCCGGGCCTGGAAACACCATATATTTT
TRBV12-3/TRBV12-4	-	TRBD1	TRBJ2-5	CATTGQGETQYF	TGTGCCACCACTGGACAGGGAGAGACCCAGTACTTC
TRBV29-1	few	-	TRBJ1-4	CSAARGDEKLFF	TGCAGCGCCGCACGGGGGGATGAAAAACTGTTTTTT
TRBV2	-	-	TRBJ2-7	CASRSGGGYYEQYF	TGTGCCAGCAGATCAGGGGGAGGGTACTACGAGCAGTACTTC
TRBV12-5	-	-	TRBJ2-3	CASGPDRSDTQYF	TGTGCTAGTGGTCCCGACCGATCAGATACGCAGTATTTT
TRBV7-7	few	-	TRBJ2-1	CASSLGGVGYNEQFF	TGTGCCAGCAGCTTAGGGGGAGTAGGCTACAATGAGCAGTTCTTC
TRBV4-1	many	-	TRBJ1-6	CASSQFGTHRERNSPLHF	TGCGCCAGCAGCCAATTTGGGACCCACAGGGAAAGGAATTCACCCCTCCACTTT
TRBV5-1	few	TRBD1	TRBJ2-1	CASSGGQGSYNEQFF	TGCGCCAGCAGCGGGGGACAGGGCTCCTACAATGAGCAGTTCTTC
TRBV6-1	few	TRBD1	TRBJ2-1	CASIEGAYNEQFF	TGTGCCAGCATTGAGGGGGCTTACAATGAGCAGTTCTTC
TRBV20-1	few	-	TRBJ2-1	CSAIRRQGEQFF	TGCAGTGCTATACGTCGGCAGGGGGAGCAGTTCTTC
TRBV7-2	-	-	TRBJ2-5	CASSLRGGQQETQYF	TGTGCCAGCAGCTTACGGGGGGGACAGCAAGAGACCCAGTACTTC
TRBV19	-	TRBD2	TRBJ2-1	CASRTLAGVYNEQFF	TGTGCCAGTAGGACACTAGCGGGAGTGTACAATGAGCAGTTCTTC
TRBV6-1	few	-	TRBJ2-1	CASSERGGSYNEQFF	TGTGCCAGCAGTGAAAGAGGTGGGTCCTACAATGAGCAGTTCTTC
TRBV20-1	-	-	TRBJ2-4	CSARDVGSGNIQYF	TGCAGTGCTAGAGATGTTGGATCGGGAAACATTCAGTACTTC
TRBV30	many	-	TRBJ2-3	CAWERRRADTQYF	TGTGCCTGGGAGAGGAGAAGGGCCGATACGCAGTATTTT
TRBV5-1	few	-	TRBJ2-1	CASSLGSGGGYNEQFF	TGCGCCAGCAGCTTGGGATCAGGGGGGGGGTACAATGAGCAGTTCTTC
TRBV2	-	-	TRBJ2-3	CASSDDLYTQYF	TGTGCCAGCAGTGACGATTTGTATACGCAGTATTTT
TRBV18	few	-	TRBJ2-5	CASSPEWGYQETQYF	TGTGCCAGCTCTCCCGAATGGGGGTACCAAGAGACCCAGTACTTC
TRBV12-3/TRBV12-4	-	-	TRBJ2-3	CASSLNPDSSTDTQYF	TGTGCCAGCAGTTTAAATCCAGATTCTAGCACAGATACGCAGTATTTT